This entry describes one T cell receptor beta chain. The data were obtained in a study of blood T cell repertoires in COVID-19. Looking at the study overall: Sources were T cells, B-cell-depleted T cells, or PBMCs; the material itself was cDNA or gDNA.

V shed 4 bases and J shed 0 bases, with 11 bases lying between them. CDR1 is SGHDT and CDR2 is YYEEEE in the germline V gene. The CDR3 length is 15 residues. Data came from immunoSEQ multiplex PCR; TCRdb stores just in-frame clones and leaves some out. Of 250,000 to 350,000 clones in the sample, around 89% were seen once. The source of this sequence is a man aged 25 to 40 with acute or convalescent COVID-19. Input material: peripheral blood. The chain couples TRBV5-6 to TRBJ1-5, with D possibly TRBD1 on 6 matching bases. The CDR3: CASSRGQYSNQPQHF. The CDR3 DNA sequence: TGTGCCAGCAGCCGGGGACAATATAGCAATCAGCCCCAGCATTTT.